One sample yielded the 10 T cell receptor gamma chains listed below, sequenced in a study of human gamma delta and Vdelta1 T cells. TCRdb redid the clone calls on the PCR reads with CATT. The sample records 4,000 to 5,000 gamma-chain clones, around a third being singletons. Antigens for these TCRs are unknown. Material for sequencing was Vdelta1 gamma-delta T cells from blood grown in culture (DOT cells). These receptor sequences come from a human donor in good health.

The table lists this clone with a few counts. This rearrangement joins TRGV2 to TRGJ1 or TRGJ2. The CDR3 consists of 16 residues. After removal of 0 bases from V and 3 bases from J, the junction contained 11 bases not matched to a gene. CDR1 and CDR2 (germline): EGSNGY, YDSYNSKV. CDR3 loop: CATWDGPRKVYYKKLF. CDR3 DNA sequence: TGTGCCACCTGGGACGGGCCGCGAAAAGTTTATTATAAGAAACTCTTT.

The sample holds one count of this clone. The chain recombines TRGV10 with TRGJP1. TRGV10 is noted as an ORF with a role that remains uncertain. V lost 8 bases, J lost 10 bases, and 17 bases stayed unmatched. CDR3 length equals 15 residues. CDR3 residues: CAAWDWIPRNWFKIF. The CDR3, as DNA: TGTGCTGCGTGGGATTGGATTCCAAGGAATTGGTTCAAGATATTT.

Within the sample, this clone is medium-sized (0.01 to 0.1%). This rearrangement joins TRGV2 to TRGJ1 or TRGJ2. Germline V gene data show CDR1 as EGSNGY and CDR2 as YDSYNSKV. V lost 0 bases, J lost 5 bases, and 4 bases stayed unmatched. The CDR3 is 13 residues long. In DNA form, the CDR3 reads TGTGCCACCTGGGACGGGCCGCATTATAAGAAACTCTTT. Translating it yields CATWDGPHYKKLF.

This clone is classed as medium-sized (0.01 to 0.1%). V and J are TRGV3 and TRGJ1 or TRGJ2. Germline V gene data show CDR1 as VTNTFY and CDR2 as YDVSTARD (reference sequence). The CDR3 is 13 amino acids. After removal of 0 bases from V and 6 bases from J, the junction contained 5 bases not matched to a gene. The CDR3 is CATWDRPSYKKLF. The CDR3 DNA is TGTGCCACCTGGGACAGGCCGAGTTATAAGAAACTCTTT.

The chain couples TRGV2 to TRGJ1 or TRGJ2. The trim removed 0 bases at V and 5 bases at J, leaving 4 bases unmatched. The CDR3 is made up of 13 amino acids. Germline V gene sequence: CDR1 EGSNGY, CDR2 YDSYNSKV. The CDR3: CATWDGTNYKKLF. CDR3 nucleotide sequence: TGTGCCACCTGGGACGGGACCAATTATAAGAAACTCTTT.

This clone was found a few times. The gene calls are TRGV5 and TRGJ1 or TRGJ2. The germline gives CDR1 VINAFY, CDR2 YDVSNSKD. V lost 1 base and J lost 9; bases outside the gene matches: 18. The CDR3 totals 16 residues. CDR3 loop: CATWDSFRVPLGKKLF. CDR3 coding DNA: TGTGCCACCTGGGACAGTTTCCGTGTCCCCCTTGGTAAGAAACTCTTT.

This clone has only a few counts. The J gene is TRGJ1 or TRGJ2, the V gene TRGV4. Trimming removed 3 bases from V and 0 bases from J; junction bases left unmatched: 5. The CDR3 covers 14 residues. The germline gives CDR1 EGSTGY, CDR2 YDSYTSSV. This CDR3 is CATWDSRNYYKKLF. CDR3 bases: TGTGCCACCTGGGATTCCCGGAATTATTATAAGAAACTCTTT.

This clone is categorized as large. This CDR3 is also generated by other DNA sequences in the sample. This rearrangement joins TRGV4 to TRGJ1 or TRGJ2. CDR3 length equals 13 residues. Trimming removed 0 bases from V and 4 bases from J; junction bases left unmatched: 3. Germline V gene data show CDR1 as EGSTGY and CDR2 as YDSYTSSV. The CDR3 loop reads CATWDGRYYKKLF. DNA of the CDR3: TGTGCCACCTGGGATGGGCGGTATTATAAGAAACTCTTT.

This chain uses TRGV3 with TRGJ1 or TRGJ2. The CDR3 length is 12 residues. V dropped 6 bases and J dropped 3; count of bases not matched to a gene: 5. Germline lookup yields CDR1 VTNTFY and CDR2 YDVSTARD (reference sequence). CDR3 DNA sequence: TGTGCCACCTGGACCGCTTATTATAAGAAACTCTTT. Amino acids: CATWTAYYKKLF.

This clone was detected only a few times. The chain combines TRGV8 with TRGJP2. Trimming at V came to 4 bases and at J to 4 bases, leaving 12 bases not matched to a gene. The germline CDR1 and CDR2 sequences are VENAVY and YDSYNSRV. The CDR3 length is 16 residues. In DNA form, the CDR3 reads TGTGCCACCTGGGAGACCCACGCGGCTAGTGATTGGATCAAGACGTTT. Amino acid sequence: CATWETHAASDWIKTF.